Each of the 9 T cell receptor beta chains below was sequenced from the same sample in a study of cytomegalovirus exposure and HLA in healthy donors. 60 Vbeta and 13 Jbeta primers were used in PCR. TCRdb's table, derived via immunoSEQ multiplex PCR, lists solely in-frame clones and lacks some. The table has approximately 150,000 clones, 80% to 90% seen once. The sequencing input was PBMCs. These receptors came from a man aged 25 to 40 in good health and CMV-seropositive.

V is TRBV18 and J is TRBJ2-5; D might be TRBD1 (6 bases). Deletions cut 3 bases from V and 5 bases from J, with 13 bases between. The CDR3 covers 14 residues. Germline V gives CDR1 KGHSH, CDR2 LQKENI. The CDR3 DNA reads as TGTGCCAGCTCACCTACGGACAGTTACGAGACCCAGTACTTC. Translated, it gives CASSPTDSYETQYF.

The V and J genes are TRBV5-4 and TRBJ1-1, with D possibly matching TRBD1 (6 bases). Germline CDR1 is SGHNT and CDR2 is YYREEE (reference sequence). The CDR3 totals 14 residues. V lost 3 bases to trimming and J lost 5 bases, with 14 bases between them. In DNA, the CDR3 is TGTGCCAGCAGCTCCCAGGGGCCGGGGACTGAAGCTTTCTTT. Encoded protein: CASSSQGPGTEAFF.

This clone has a handful of counts. The rearrangement uses TRBV2 and TRBJ2-7; D not resolved. This CDR3 is 12 amino acids long. Trimming cost V 3 bases and J 3 bases, with 6 bases left between them. Germline loops: CDR1 SNHLY, CDR2 FYNNEI. The CDR3 bases are TGTGCCAGCAGTGATCAATACTACGAGCAGTACGTC. Translating gives CASSDQYYEQYV.

The V and J genes are TRBV11-3 and TRBJ2-1, with D tentatively TRBD2 (7 bases). The V gene lost 10 bases and the J gene lost 6 bases, with 22 bases spanning the gap. Germline V lookup: CDR1 SGHNT, CDR2 YENEEA. There are 15 residues in the CDR3. The CDR3 nucleotides read TGTGCCACTAACAAAAGAGGGGGAGGGCCCAATGAGCAGTTCTTC. It yields the protein CATNKRGGGPNEQFF.

The V call is TRBV5-8, the J call TRBJ2-1; D call uncertain. CDR3 length: 16 residues. Germline values: CDR1 SGHTS, CDR2 YDEGEE. Trimming cost V 1 base and J 3 bases, with 14 bases left between them. The chain's CDR3 is CASSLFSRSNYNEQFF. CDR3 sequence (DNA): TGTGCCAGCAGCTTGTTTTCCAGGTCGAACTACAATGAGCAGTTCTTC.

This chain uses TRBV7-9 with TRBJ1-5; 7 positions agree with TRBD1. This CDR3 is built from 14 residues. V was clipped by 6 bases and J by 0 bases; unmatched bases: 2. CDR1 and CDR2 from the germline V gene are SEHNR and FQNEAQ (reference sequence). The CDR3 spells CASSRDSSNQPQHF. The CDR3 DNA follows: TGTGCCAGCAGTCGGGACAGTAGCAATCAGCCCCAGCATTTT. Based on the CDR3 plus reference TRBV7-9 and TRBJ1-5, the full variable domain is DTGVSQNPRHKITKRGQNVTFRCDPISEHNRLYWYRQTLGQGPEFLTYFQNEAQLEKSRLLSDRFSAERPKGSFSTLEIQRTEQGDSAMYLCASSRDSSNQPQHFGDGTRLSIL.

The V and J genes are TRBV5-1 and TRBJ2-2; 12 bases align to TRBD2. This CDR3 region has 15 residues. V shed 8 bases and J 4 bases; nucleotides not matched to a gene: 6. Germline V gives CDR1 SGHRS, CDR2 YFSETQ. CDR3 nucleotides: TGCGCCAGTAGACTAGCGGGAGAGCTCACCGGGGAGCTGTTTTTT. This encodes CASRLAGELTGELFF.

This clone is medium-sized (0.01 to 0.1%) within its sample. The chain uses TRBV7-9 and TRBJ2-2, with unresolved D. Germline-derived CDR1 and CDR2 are SEHNR and FQNEAQ (reference sequence). The V end was cut by 3 bases, the J end by 3 bases, with 14 bases between. There are 16 residues in the CDR3. DNA for the CDR3: TGTGCCAGCAGCTTCTTTGGCTGGCCCGACACCGGGGAGCTGTTTTTT. Protein: CASSFFGWPDTGELFF.

This clone was seen just once. The chain recombines TRBV7-8 with TRBJ2-7; 10 bases agree with TRBD2. The V segment lost 5 bases and the J segment 6 bases; nucleotides outside the gene matches: 7. This CDR3 is built from 14 residues. The germline gives CDR1 SGHVS, CDR2 FQNEAQ. The CDR3 region has the DNA TGTGCCAGCAGCCCTAGCGGGAGAAAAGCCGAGCAGTACTTC. It codes for CASSPSGRKAEQYF.